The source of this T cell receptor (beta chain) is a study of CD8+ T cells in alopecia areata. Study summary: Treated patients took oral tofacitinib at 5 to 10 mg twice daily. The study gave tofacitinib for 6 to 18 months, then 6 months off drug. General study findings and limits: Among the 100 top clones, expanded CD8+ clones, like scalp clonality, were significantly decreased by tofacitinib.

cDNA prepared by RNA extraction and subsequent reverse transcription served as the template for sequencing. Method: immunoSEQ multiplex PCR; TCRdb's copy keeps in-frame clones and lacks some. The sample lists some 96,000 clones; roughly 64% were seen once. This sample's treatment: oral pan-JAK inhibitor, 5-10 mg twice daily. The authors sorted CD4+ and CD8+ T cells from PBMCs. Of note for this clone: Its cognate antigen is unknown. Other DNA sequences within the sample encode an identical CDR3.

V dropped 1 base and J dropped 4; count of bases not matched to a gene: 4. Germline values: CDR1 GTSNPN, CDR2 SVGIG (reference sequence). This CDR3 spans 14 amino acids. The chain combines TRBV30 with TRBJ2-7; 10 bases are a match to TRBD1. The starting material was CD8+ T cells sorted from blood, obtained at week 4, from a patient treated with tofacitinib. This clonotype was obtained from a human donor with alopecia areata. CDR3 loop: CAWSAGTGAYEQYF. DNA of the CDR3: TGTGCCTGGAGTGCCGGGACAGGGGCGTACGAGCAGTACTTC.